This is a list of T cell receptor beta chains from one sample in a study of blood T cell repertoires in COVID-19. Sequencing used immunoSEQ multiplex PCR; TCRdb keeps in-frame clones, though not all of them. The sample includes around 500,000 clones, approximately 85% of them seen just once. Sequences were obtained from peripheral blood. The receptors come from a human donor in a cohort sampled during active COVID-19. Both conserved end residues are part of each CDR3. D genes are given only for firm matches. Part of the rows lack a size; the others show once, few, many or a class for expanded clones.

D: -
J: TRBJ2-3
size: -
V: TRBV6-1
DNA: TGTGCCAGCAGTGATGTGGCAGGGTCTGAAGATACGCAGTATTTT
CDR3: CASSDVAGSEDTQYF

D: -
J: TRBJ1-3
size: -
V: TRBV9
DNA: TGTGCCAGCTCCTTCCAAGGGGCTTCCTCTAACACCATATATTTT
CDR3: CASSFQGASSNTIYF

D: -
J: TRBJ2-1
size: -
V: TRBV5-1
DNA: TGCGCCAGCAGCTTATTAGCACCGTCAAGCTCCTACAATGAGCAGTTCTTC
CDR3: CASSLLAPSSSYNEQFF

D: TRBD2
J: TRBJ2-1
size: -
V: TRBV5-1
DNA: TGCGCCAGCACCCCCGGGACTAGCGACTCCAATGAGCAGTTCTTC
CDR3: CASTPGTSDSNEQFF

D: TRBD2
J: TRBJ2-5
size: -
V: TRBV6-1
DNA: TGTGCCAGCAGTGAACAACCTAGCGGGGAAAGCGAGACCCAGTACTTC
CDR3: CASSEQPSGESETQYF

D: -
J: TRBJ1-1
size: -
V: TRBV28
DNA: TGTGCCAGCAGTTTTACGGGAAGAGCGGGCACTGAAGCTTTCTTT
CDR3: CASSFTGRAGTEAFF

D: -
J: TRBJ1-2
size: -
V: TRBV5-1
DNA: TGCGCCAGCAGCTTGACGGGGGATCCCTACTATGGCTACACCTTC
CDR3: CASSLTGDPYYGYTF

D: TRBD1
J: TRBJ2-7
size: -
V: TRBV28
DNA: TGTGCCAGCAGTCCCTCCCCGGACAGGGGGACAGAGCAGTACTTC
CDR3: CASSPSPDRGTEQYF

D: TRBD2
J: TRBJ2-7
size: -
V: TRBV5-1
DNA: TGCGCCAGCAGCGGCGAACTAGCGGGAGACTACGAGCAGTACTTC
CDR3: CASSGELAGDYEQYF

D: -
J: TRBJ1-1
size: -
V: TRBV28
DNA: TGTGCCAGCAGTTTGAACAGTCGGGAAGCTTTCTTT
CDR3: CASSLNSREAFF

D: -
J: TRBJ2-3
size: once
V: TRBV11-1
DNA: TGTGCCAGCTCGTTAACTAGCACAGATACGCAGTATTTT
CDR3: CASSLTSTDTQYF

D: -
J: TRBJ1-1
size: -
V: TRBV7-6
DNA: TGTGCCAGCAGCTTAGCGTTGAGGAAGAACACTGAAGCTTTCTTT
CDR3: CASSLALRKNTEAFF

D: TRBD2
J: TRBJ2-3
size: -
V: TRBV25-1
DNA: TGTGCCAGCAGTGAATCGGATGGAAAGCCGGGAGGGTCAGATACGCAGTATTTT
CDR3: CASSESDGKPGGSDTQYF

D: -
J: TRBJ1-1
size: -
V: TRBV3-1/TRBV3-2
DNA: TGTGCCAGCAGCCCTAGGGGCTCCAACACTGAAGCTTTCTTT
CDR3: CASSPRGSNTEAFF

D: -
J: TRBJ2-3
size: -
V: TRBV15
DNA: TGTGCCACCAGCAGAGGCGCAAACCGAGATACGCAGTATTTT
CDR3: CATSRGANRDTQYF

D: -
J: TRBJ2-2
size: -
V: TRBV5-1
DNA: TGCGCCAGCAGCTTGGAGCGGGGGGAGCTGTTTTTT
CDR3: CASSLERGELFF

D: TRBD2
J: TRBJ2-1
size: -
V: TRBV11-2
DNA: TGTGCCAGCAGCTTGCCGAGCGGGAGGTACAATGAGCAGTTCTTC
CDR3: CASSLPSGRYNEQFF

D: -
J: TRBJ2-5
size: -
V: TRBV7-2
DNA: TGTGCCAGCAGCTCTCAGACAGGTTTGGGGGAGACCCAGTACTTC
CDR3: CASSSQTGLGETQYF

D: -
J: TRBJ1-1
size: -
V: TRBV6-1
DNA: TGTGCCAGCAGTGAAGTAGGAGGGATGGGTGACACTGAAGCTTTCTTT
CDR3: CASSEVGGMGDTEAFF

D: -
J: TRBJ2-5
size: -
V: TRBV24-1
DNA: TGTGCCACCAGTGTCCGAGTCGGGGAAAAAGAGACCCAGTACTTC
CDR3: CATSVRVGEKETQYF

D: TRBD1
J: TRBJ1-4
size: -
V: TRBV7-2
DNA: TGTGCCAGCAGCTTGGACAGGGGGCGACTGTTTTTT
CDR3: CASSLDRGRLFF

D: -
J: TRBJ1-2
size: -
V: TRBV9
DNA: TGTGCCAGCAGCGTAGCTTTAACGGGTGGGGGCTACACCTTC
CDR3: CASSVALTGGGYTF

D: -
J: TRBJ1-6
size: -
V: TRBV7-2
DNA: TGTGCCAGCAGCCCGATAAGCAGGTCACCCCTCCACTTT
CDR3: CASSPISRSPLHF

D: -
J: TRBJ2-5
size: -
V: TRBV5-8
DNA: TGTGCCAGCAGCTTAGCGTACTTC
CDR3: CASSLAYF

D: -
J: TRBJ2-5
size: -
V: TRBV28
DNA: TGTGCCAGCAGGCGGGACGCGCGGGAGACCCAGTACTTC
CDR3: CASRRDARETQYF

D: TRBD2
J: TRBJ2-6
size: -
V: TRBV2
DNA: TGTGCCAGCACGCCCATCCGGGGGGTCGGTGGGGCCAACGTCCTGACTTTC
CDR3: CASTPIRGVGGANVLTF

D: -
J: TRBJ2-3
size: -
V: TRBV6-5
DNA: TGTGCCAGCAGCTGGAGTGACAGATTCACAGATACGCAGTATTTT
CDR3: CASSWSDRFTDTQYF

D: TRBD2
J: TRBJ2-3
size: -
V: TRBV19
DNA: TGTGCCAGTAGTATTGTAGCGGGAGGGAGAGATACGCAGTATTTT
CDR3: CASSIVAGGRDTQYF

D: -
J: TRBJ1-5
size: few
V: TRBV6-4
DNA: TGTGCCAGCAGCGCAGAAGAGCGTCAGCCCCAGCATTTT
CDR3: CASSAEERQPQHF